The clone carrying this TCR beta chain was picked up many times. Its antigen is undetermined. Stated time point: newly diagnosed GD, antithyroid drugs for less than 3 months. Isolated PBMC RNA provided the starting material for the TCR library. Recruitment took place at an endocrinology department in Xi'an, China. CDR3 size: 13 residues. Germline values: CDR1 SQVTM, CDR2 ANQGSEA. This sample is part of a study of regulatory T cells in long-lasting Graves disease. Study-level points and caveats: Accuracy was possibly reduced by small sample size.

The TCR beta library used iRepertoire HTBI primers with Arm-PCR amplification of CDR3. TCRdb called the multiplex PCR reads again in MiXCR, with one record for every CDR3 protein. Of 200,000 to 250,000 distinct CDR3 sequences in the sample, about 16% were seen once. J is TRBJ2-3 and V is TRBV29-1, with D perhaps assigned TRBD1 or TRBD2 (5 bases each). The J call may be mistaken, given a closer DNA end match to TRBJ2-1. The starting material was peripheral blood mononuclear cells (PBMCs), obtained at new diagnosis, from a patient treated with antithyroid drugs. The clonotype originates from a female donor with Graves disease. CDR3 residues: CSVAPGPKLEQFF. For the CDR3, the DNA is TGCAGCGTTGCCCCGGGACCTAAGCTTGAGCAGTTCTTC.